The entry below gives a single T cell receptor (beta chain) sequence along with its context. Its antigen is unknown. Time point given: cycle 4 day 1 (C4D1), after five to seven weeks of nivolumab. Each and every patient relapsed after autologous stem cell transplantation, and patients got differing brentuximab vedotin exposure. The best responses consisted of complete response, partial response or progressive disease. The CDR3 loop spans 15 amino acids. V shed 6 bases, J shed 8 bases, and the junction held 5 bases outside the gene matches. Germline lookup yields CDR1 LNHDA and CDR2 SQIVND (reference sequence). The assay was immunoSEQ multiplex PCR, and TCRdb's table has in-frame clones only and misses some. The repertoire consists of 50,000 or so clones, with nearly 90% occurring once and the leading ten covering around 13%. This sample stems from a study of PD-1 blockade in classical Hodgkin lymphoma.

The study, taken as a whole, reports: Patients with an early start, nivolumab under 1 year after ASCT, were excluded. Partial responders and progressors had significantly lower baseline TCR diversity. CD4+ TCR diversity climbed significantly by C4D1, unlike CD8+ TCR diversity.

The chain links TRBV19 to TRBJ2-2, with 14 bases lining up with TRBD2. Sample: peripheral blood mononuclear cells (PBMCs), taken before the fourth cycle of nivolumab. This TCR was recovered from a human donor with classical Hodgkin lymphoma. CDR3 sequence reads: CASRAGTSGSGELFF. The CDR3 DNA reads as TGTGCCAGTAGGGCCGGGACTAGCGGGAGTGGGGAGCTGTTTTTT.